Below are 5 T cell receptor beta chains sequenced from a single sample in a study of memory CD4+ T cells and cytomegalovirus serostatus (dated by TCRdb to between 2019 and 2020). A FACSAria II was used to sort memory CD4+ T cells, defined as single viable CD3+CD4+CD8-CD45RO+ cells. The protocol used for the library was the immunoSEQ multiplex PCR assay. TCRdb took over this immuneACCESS table, retaining in-frame rearrangements with V and J assigned. Such tables are incomplete; in checked studies, under half of the missing clones stem from an unresolved V gene, and the remainder is unexplained. The sample has 50,000 or so clones on record, roughly four fifths of them singletons. The leading ten clones occupy 1.6% of the sample. The sample comprised memory CD4+ T cells from blood. All receptors come from an adult in good health and CMV-seronegative.

The chain employs TRBV7-8 and TRBJ1-4, with D maybe TRBD1 (6 bases). V lost 5 bases, J lost 0 bases, and 7 bases lay in between. The CDR3 consists of 14 residues. Germline V gene data show CDR1 as SGHVS and CDR2 as FQNEAQ. CDR3 DNA: TGTGCCAGCAGCCCAGGGGCAACTAATGAAAAACTGTTTTTT. It encodes CASSPGATNEKLFF.

V is TRBV28 and J is TRBJ1-2; 8 bases align to TRBD1. The CDR3 covers 14 residues. Germline CDR1 and CDR2: MDHEN and SYDVKM. J was trimmed by 1 base and V by 7 bases; bases with no gene match: 5. Here the CDR3 reads CASTPGGDNYGYTF. CDR3 sequence (DNA): TGTGCCAGCACCCCAGGGGGCGATAACTATGGCTACACCTTC.

The gene calls are TRBV6-5 and TRBJ1-3, with D hard to call. Germline V lookup: CDR1 MNHEY, CDR2 SVGAGI. V lost 6 bases, J lost 2 bases, and 8 bases lay in between. CDR3 size: 13 residues. The CDR3 DNA is TGTGCCAGCAGCCTCCAGCCTGGAAACACCATATATTTT. This translates into CASSLQPGNTIYF.

The rearrangement joins TRBV9 to TRBJ2-5; 13 bases are shared with TRBD2. This CDR3 is built from 16 residues. Germline V lookup: CDR1 SGDLS, CDR2 YYNGEE. V gave up 3 bases and J gave up 2 bases; unmatched junction bases: 4. As DNA, the CDR3 is TGTGCCAGCAGCGCGAGACTAGCGGGGGGTCAAGAGACCCAGTACTTC. Translated, it gives CASSARLAGGQETQYF.

The chain combines TRBV28 with TRBJ2-7; 13 nucleotides line up with TRBD2. This CDR3 is built from 15 residues. CDR1 MDHEN and CDR2 SYDVKM come from the germline V gene. With 6 bases clipped from V and 0 bases from J, the junction kept 2 bases outside the gene matches. The CDR3 DNA follows: TGTGCCAGCAGCCGGACTAGCGGGAGCTCCTACGAGCAGTACTTC. Translation gives CASSRTSGSSYEQYF.